This TCR beta chain derives from a study of blood T cell repertoires in COVID-19. At the level of the study: In each case, the material was cDNA or gDNA derived from T cells, B-cell-depleted T cells, or PBMCs.

Assay: immunoSEQ multiplex PCR; the TCRdb copy retains only in-frame clones and omits some. The data contain 350,000 to 450,000 clones, around 90% of them singletons. V was clipped by 0 bases and J by 4 bases, with 10 bases between them. CDR1 SGDLS and CDR2 YYNGEE come from the germline V gene. The CDR3 is made up of 14 amino acids. The rearrangement joins TRBV9 to TRBJ1-1, with D possibly TRBD1 on 6 matching bases. The source of this sequence is a human donor in a cohort sampled during active COVID-19. Sequenced input: peripheral blood. CDR3 residues: CASSVGGLATEAFF. Written as DNA, the CDR3 is TGTGCCAGCAGCGTAGGGGGGCTGGCCACTGAAGCTTTCTTT.